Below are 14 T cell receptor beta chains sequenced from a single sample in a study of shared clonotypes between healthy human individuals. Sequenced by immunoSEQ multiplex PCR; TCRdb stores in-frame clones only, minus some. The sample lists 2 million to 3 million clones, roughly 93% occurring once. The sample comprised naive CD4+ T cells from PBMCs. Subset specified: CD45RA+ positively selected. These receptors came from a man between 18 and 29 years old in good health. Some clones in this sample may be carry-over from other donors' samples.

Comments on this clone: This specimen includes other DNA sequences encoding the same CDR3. In DNA form, the CDR3 reads TGTGCCAGCAGTTTAGCGGGAGGATCCTACAATGAGCAGTTCTTC. It codes for CASSLAGGSYNEQFF. The chain combines TRBV28 with TRBJ2-1, with 8 bases matching TRBD2. Germline-derived CDR1 and CDR2 are MDHEN and SYDVKM. V lost 2 bases to trimming and J lost 1 base; unmatched junction nucleotides: 1. This CDR3 contains 15 residues.

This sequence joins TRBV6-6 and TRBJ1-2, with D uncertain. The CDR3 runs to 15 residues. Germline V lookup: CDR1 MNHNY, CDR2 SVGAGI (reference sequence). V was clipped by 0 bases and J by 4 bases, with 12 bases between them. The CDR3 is CASSYSIWEVYGYTF. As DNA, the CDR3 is TGTGCCAGCAGTTACTCGATTTGGGAAGTCTATGGCTACACCTTC.

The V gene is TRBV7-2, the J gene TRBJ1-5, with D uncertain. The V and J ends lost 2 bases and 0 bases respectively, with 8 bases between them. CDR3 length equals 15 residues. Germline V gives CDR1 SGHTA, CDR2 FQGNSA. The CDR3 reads CASSLSSLSNQPQHF. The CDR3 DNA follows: TGTGCCAGCAGCTTATCCAGTCTTAGCAATCAGCCCCAGCATTTT.

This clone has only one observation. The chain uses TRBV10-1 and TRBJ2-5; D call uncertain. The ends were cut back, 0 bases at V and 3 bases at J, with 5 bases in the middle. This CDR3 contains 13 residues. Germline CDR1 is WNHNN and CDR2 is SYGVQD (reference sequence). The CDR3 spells CASSESPKETQYF. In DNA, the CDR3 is TGCGCCAGCAGTGAGTCGCCGAAAGAGACCCAGTACTTC.

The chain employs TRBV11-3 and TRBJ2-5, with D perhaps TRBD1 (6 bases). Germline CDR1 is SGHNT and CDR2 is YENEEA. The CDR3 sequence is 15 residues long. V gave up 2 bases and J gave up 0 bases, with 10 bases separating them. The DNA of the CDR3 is TGTGCCAGCAGCTTATTCGGGGACAACCAAGAGACCCAGTACTTC. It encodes CASSLFGDNQETQYF.

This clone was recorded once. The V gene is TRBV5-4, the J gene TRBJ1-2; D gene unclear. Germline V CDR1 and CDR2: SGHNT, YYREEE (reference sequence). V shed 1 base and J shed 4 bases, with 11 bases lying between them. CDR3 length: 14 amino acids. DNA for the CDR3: TGTGCCAGCAGCTTGAATGCAGGACCCTATGGCTACACCTTC. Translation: CASSLNAGPYGYTF.

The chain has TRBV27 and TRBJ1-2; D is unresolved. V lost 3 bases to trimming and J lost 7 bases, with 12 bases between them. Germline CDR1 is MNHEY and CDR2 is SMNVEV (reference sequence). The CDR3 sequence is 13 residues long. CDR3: CASSLRTILGYTF. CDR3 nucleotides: TGTGCCAGCAGTTTGCGCACTATCCTTGGCTACACCTTC.

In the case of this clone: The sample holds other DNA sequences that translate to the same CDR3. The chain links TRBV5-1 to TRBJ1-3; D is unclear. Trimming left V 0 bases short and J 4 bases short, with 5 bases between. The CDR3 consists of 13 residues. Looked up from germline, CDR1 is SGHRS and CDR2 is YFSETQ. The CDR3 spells CASSLDGGNTIYF. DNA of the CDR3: TGCGCCAGCAGCTTGGATGGGGGAAACACCATATATTTT.

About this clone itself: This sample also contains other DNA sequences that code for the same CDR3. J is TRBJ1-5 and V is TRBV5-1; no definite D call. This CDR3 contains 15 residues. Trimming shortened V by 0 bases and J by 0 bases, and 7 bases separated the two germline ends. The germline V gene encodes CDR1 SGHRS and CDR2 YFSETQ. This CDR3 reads CASSLAGNSNQPQHF. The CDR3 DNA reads TGCGCCAGCAGCTTGGCGGGCAATAGCAATCAGCCCCAGCATTTT.

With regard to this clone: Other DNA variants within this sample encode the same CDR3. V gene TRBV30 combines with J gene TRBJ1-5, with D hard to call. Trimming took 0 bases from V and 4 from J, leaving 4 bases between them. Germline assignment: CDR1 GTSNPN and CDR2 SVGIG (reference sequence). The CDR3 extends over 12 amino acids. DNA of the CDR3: TGTGCCTGGAGTGTACGGAATCAGCCCCAGCATTTT. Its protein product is CAWSVRNQPQHF.

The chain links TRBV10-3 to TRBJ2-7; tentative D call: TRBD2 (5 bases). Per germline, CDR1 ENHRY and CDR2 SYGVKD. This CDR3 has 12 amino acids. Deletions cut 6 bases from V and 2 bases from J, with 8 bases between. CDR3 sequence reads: CAISRDAYEQYF. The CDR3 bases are TGTGCCATCAGCCGGGATGCCTACGAGCAGTACTTC.

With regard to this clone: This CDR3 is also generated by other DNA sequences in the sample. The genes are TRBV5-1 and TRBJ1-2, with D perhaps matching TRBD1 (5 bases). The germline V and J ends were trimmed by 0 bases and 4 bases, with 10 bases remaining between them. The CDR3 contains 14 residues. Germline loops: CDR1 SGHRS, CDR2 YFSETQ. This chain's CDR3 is CASSLEAGSYGYTF. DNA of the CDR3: TGCGCCAGCAGCTTGGAGGCAGGGTCCTATGGCTACACCTTC.

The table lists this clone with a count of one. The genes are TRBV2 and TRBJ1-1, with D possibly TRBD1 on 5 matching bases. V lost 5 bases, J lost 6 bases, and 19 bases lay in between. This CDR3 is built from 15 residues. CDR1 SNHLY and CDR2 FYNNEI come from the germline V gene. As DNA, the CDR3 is TGTGCCAGCAGTCCCGACGCGGGGGGAAGGTCTGAAGCTTTCTTT. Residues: CASSPDAGGRSEAFF.

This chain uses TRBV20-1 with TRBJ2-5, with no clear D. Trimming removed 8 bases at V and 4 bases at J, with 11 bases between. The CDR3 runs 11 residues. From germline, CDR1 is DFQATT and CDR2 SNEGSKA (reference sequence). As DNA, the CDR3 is TGCAGTTGCATGGTGGCAGAGACCCAGTACTTC. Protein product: CSCMVAETQYF.